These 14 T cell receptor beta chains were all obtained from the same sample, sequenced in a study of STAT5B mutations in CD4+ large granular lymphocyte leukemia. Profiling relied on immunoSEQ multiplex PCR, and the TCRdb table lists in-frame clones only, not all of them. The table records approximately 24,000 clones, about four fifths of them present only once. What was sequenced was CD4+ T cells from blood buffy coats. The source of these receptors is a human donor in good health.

The CDR3 spells CASSLGISYEQYF. The CDR3 DNA sequence: TGTGCCAGCAGCTTGGGTATCTCCTACGAGCAGTACTTC. The chain has TRBV5-5 and TRBJ2-7; no reliable D call. V shed 0 bases and J shed 0 bases, with 4 bases lying between them. Germline lookup yields CDR1 SGHKS and CDR2 YYEKEE (reference sequence). This CDR3 has 13 amino acids.

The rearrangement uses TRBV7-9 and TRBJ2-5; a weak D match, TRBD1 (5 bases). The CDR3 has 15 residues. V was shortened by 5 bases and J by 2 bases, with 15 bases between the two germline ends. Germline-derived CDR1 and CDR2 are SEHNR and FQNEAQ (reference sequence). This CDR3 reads CASSPPADRQETQYF. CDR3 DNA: TGTGCCAGCAGCCCTCCGGCAGACAGACAAGAGACCCAGTACTTC.

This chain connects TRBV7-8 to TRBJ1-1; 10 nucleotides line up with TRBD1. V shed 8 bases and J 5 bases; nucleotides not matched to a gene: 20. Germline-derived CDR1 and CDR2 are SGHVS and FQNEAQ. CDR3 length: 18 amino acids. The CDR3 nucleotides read TGTGCCAGCCACAAGTCCGACAGGGGGCTCGGGACGAGGACTGAAGCTTTCTTT. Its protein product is CASHKSDRGLGTRTEAFF.

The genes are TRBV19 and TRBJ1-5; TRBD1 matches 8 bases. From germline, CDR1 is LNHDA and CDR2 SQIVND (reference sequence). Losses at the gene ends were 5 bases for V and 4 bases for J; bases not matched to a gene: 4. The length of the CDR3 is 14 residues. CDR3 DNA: TGTGCCAGTAGTGGCGGGACAGGTAATCAGCCCCAGCATTTT. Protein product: CASSGGTGNQPQHF.

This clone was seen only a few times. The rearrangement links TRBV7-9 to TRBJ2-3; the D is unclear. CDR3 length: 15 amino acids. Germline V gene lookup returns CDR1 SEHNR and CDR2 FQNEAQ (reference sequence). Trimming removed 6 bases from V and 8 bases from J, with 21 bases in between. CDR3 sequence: CASSPPLANLGTQYF. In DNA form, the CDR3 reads TGTGCCAGCAGTCCTCCCCTCGCGAACCTGGGTACGCAGTATTTT.

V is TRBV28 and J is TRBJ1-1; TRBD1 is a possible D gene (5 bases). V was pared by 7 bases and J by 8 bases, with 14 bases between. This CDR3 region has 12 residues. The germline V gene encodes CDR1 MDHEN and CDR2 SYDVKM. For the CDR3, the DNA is TGTGCCAGCATCGCAGGGCCGGGGGAAGCTTTCTTT. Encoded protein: CASIAGPGEAFF.

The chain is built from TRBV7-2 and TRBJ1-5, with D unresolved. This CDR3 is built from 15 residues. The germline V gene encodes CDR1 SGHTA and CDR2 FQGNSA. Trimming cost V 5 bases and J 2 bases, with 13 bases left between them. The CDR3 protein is CASSLRAAGNQPQHF. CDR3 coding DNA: TGTGCCAGCAGCCTACGGGCAGCGGGCAATCAGCCCCAGCATTTT.

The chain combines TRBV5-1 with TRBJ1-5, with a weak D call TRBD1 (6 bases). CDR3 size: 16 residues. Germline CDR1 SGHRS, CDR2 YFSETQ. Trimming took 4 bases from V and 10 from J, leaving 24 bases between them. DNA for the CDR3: TGCGCCAGCAGCGCAAGAAGCTACAGGGTTTTCGCCCCCCAGCATTTT. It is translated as CASSARSYRVFAPQHF.

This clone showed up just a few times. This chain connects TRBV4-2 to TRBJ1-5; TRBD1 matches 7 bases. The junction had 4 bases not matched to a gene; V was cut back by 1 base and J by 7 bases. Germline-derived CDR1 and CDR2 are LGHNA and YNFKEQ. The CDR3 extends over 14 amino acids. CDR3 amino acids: CASSQGQGEQPQHF. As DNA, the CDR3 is TGTGCCAGCAGCCAAGGACAGGGAGAGCAGCCCCAGCATTTT.

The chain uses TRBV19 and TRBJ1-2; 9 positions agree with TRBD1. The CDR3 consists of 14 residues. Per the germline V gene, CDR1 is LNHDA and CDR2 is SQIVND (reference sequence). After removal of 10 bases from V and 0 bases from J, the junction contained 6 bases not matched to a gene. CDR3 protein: CATRRDRANYGYTF. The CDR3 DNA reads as TGTGCCACCCGCCGGGACAGGGCTAACTATGGCTACACCTTC.

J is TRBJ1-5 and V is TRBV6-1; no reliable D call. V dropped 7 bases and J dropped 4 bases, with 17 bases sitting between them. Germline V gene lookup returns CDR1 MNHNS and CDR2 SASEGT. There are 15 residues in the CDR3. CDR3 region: CASTPRTLANQPQHF. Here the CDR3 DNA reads TGTGCCAGCACCCCAAGGACCTTAGCAAATCAGCCCCAGCATTTT.

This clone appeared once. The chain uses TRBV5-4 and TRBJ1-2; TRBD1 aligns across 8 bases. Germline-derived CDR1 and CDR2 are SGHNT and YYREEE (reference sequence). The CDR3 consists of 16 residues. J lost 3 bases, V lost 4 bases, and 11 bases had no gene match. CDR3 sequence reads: CASSIARTGSDYGYTF. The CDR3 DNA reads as TGTGCCAGCAGCATAGCGAGGACAGGGTCGGACTATGGCTACACCTTC.

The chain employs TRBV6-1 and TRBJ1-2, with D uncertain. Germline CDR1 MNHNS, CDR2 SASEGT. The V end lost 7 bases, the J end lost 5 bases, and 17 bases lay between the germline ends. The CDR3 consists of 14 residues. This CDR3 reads CASIAMLTAYGYTF. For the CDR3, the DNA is TGTGCCAGCATCGCCATGTTAACAGCTTATGGCTACACCTTC.

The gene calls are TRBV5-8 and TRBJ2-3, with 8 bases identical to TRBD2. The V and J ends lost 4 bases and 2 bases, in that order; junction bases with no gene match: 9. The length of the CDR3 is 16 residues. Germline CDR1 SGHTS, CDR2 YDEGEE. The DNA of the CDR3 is TGTGCCAGCAGCCCACAACTAGCGGCTATCACAGATACGCAGTATTTT. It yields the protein CASSPQLAAITDTQYF.